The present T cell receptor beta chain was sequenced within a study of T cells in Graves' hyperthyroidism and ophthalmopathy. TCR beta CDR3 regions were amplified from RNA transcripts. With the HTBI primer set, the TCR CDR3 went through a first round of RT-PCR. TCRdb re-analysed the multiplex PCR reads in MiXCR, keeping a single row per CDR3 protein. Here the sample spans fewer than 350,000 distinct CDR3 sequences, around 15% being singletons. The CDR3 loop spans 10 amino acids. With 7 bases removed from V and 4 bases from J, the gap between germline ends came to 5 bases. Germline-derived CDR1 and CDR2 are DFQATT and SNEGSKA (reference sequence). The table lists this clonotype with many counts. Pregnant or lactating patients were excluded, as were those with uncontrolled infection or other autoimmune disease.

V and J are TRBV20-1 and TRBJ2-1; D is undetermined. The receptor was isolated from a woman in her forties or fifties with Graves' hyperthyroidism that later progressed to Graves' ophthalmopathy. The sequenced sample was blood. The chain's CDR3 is CSVQYNEQFF. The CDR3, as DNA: TGCAGTGTGCAGTACAATGAGCAGTTCTTC.